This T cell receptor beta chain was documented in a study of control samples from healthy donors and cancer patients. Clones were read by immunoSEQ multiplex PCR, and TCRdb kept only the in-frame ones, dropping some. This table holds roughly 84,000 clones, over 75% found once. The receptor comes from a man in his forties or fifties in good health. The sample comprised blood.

CDR3 amino acids: CASRGQGSYGYTF. CDR3 bases: TGTGCCAGCAGGGGACAGGGAAGCTATGGCTACACCTTC. The rearrangement joins TRBV2 to TRBJ1-2; TRBD1 aligns across 9 bases. The V segment lost 6 bases and the J segment 4 bases; nucleotides outside the gene matches: 3. Germline V gene lookup returns CDR1 SNHLY and CDR2 FYNNEI. CDR3 length: 13 amino acids.